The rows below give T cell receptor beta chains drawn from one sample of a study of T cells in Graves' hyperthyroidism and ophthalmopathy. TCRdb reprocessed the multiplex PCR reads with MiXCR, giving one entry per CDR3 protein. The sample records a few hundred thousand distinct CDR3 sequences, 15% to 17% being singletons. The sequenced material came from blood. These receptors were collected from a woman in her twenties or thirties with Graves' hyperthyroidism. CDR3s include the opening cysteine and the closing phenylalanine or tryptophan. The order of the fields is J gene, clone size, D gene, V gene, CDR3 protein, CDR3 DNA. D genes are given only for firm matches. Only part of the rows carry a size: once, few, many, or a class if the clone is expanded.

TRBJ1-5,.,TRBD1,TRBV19,CASSRTGEQPQHF,TGTGCCAGTAGTAGAACAGGGGAGCAGCCCCAGCATTTT
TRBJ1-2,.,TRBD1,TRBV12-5,CASAKGTDYGYTF,TGTGCTAGTGCTAAGGGGACAGACTATGGCTACACCTTC
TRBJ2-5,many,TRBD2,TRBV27,CASSHTALAGGETQYF,TGTGCCAGCAGCCACACAGCACTAGCGGGAGGAGAGACCCAGTACTTC
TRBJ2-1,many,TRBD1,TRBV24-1,CATSDSRQGNEQFF,TGTGCCACCAGTGACTCGAGACAGGGCAATGAGCAGTTCTTC
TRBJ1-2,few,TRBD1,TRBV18,CASSDAGGAYGYTF,TGTGCCAGCTCGGACGCAGGGGGCGCCTATGGCTACACCTTC
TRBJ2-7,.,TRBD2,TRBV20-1,CSARDLGLAGYEQYF,TGCAGTGCTAGAGATTTGGGACTAGCGGGGTACGAGCAGTACTTC
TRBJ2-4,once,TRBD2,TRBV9,CASSATPSGRAKNIQYF,TGTGCCAGCAGCGCCACCCCTAGCGGGCGAGCCAAAAACATTCAGTACTTC
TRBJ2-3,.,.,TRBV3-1,CASSIGSGSTDTQYF,TGTGCCAGCAGCATTGGGAGCGGAAGCACAGATACGCAGTATTTT
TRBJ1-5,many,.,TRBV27,CASSPVGQPQHF,TGTGCCAGCAGTCCTGTGGGTCAGCCCCAGCATTTT
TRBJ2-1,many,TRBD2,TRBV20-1,CSAETSGRFNEQFF,TGCAGTGCTGAGACTAGCGGGAGGTTCAATGAGCAGTTCTTC
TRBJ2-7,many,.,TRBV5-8,CASSLTGFHEQYF,TGTGCCAGCAGCCTTACAGGGTTCCACGAGCAGTACTTC
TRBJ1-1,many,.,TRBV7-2,CASSLVGGSNTEAFF,TGTGCCAGCAGCTTAGTCGGAGGCTCGAACACTGAAGCTTTCTTT
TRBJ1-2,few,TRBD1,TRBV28,CASRARGQHGGYTF,TGTGCCAGCAGGGCGAGGGGGCAGCATGGAGGCTACACCTTC
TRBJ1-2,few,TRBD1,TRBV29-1,CSVEGWGTGANYGYTF,TGCAGCGTTGAGGGGTGGGGGACAGGGGCGAACTATGGCTACACCTTC
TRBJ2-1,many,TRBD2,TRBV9,CASSVTLAGHNEQFF,TGTGCCAGCAGCGTTACCCTAGCGGGTCACAATGAGCAGTTCTTC
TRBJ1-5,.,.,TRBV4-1,CASSQNPDSNQPQHF,TGCGCCAGCAGCCAAAACCCCGATAGCAATCAGCCCCAGCATTTT
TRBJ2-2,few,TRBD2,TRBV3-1,CASSQVWIAGPEGELFF,TGTGCCAGCAGCCAAGTGTGGATAGCGGGACCTGAGGGGGAGCTGTTTTTT
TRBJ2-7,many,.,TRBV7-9,CASSLTTRPSDEQYF,TGTGCCAGCAGCCTCACGACGAGGCCGTCGGACGAGCAGTACTTC
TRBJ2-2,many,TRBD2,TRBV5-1,CASQALAGELTGELFF,TGCGCCAGCCAGGCCTTAGCGGGAGAGCTCACCGGGGAGCTGTTTTTT
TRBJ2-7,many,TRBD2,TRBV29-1,CSVALPRGTSYEQYF,TGCAGCGTTGCGTTACCGCGGGGGACCTCCTACGAGCAGTACTTC
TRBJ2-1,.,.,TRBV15,CATVDTDLNNEQFF,TGTGCCACCGTGGACACTGACCTTAACAATGAGCAGTTCTTC
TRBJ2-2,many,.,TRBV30,CAQSHTGELFF,TGTGCCCAATCACACACCGGGGAGCTGTTTTTT
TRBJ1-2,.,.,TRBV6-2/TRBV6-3,CASSLRGYRGGYTF,TGTGCCAGCAGTTTAAGGGGTTATCGAGGCGGCTACACCTTC
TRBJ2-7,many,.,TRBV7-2,CASSRQTGALYEQYF,TGTGCCAGCAGCCGCCAGACAGGTGCATTGTACGAGCAGTACTTC
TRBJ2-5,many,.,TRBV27,CASSSRPQETQYF,TGTGCCAGCAGTTCCCGCCCTCAAGAGACCCAGTACTTC
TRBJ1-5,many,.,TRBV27,CASSPKWNQPQHF,TGTGCCAGCAGTCCTAAATGGAATCAGCCCCAGCATTTT
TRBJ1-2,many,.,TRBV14,CASSQGTASPLYGYTF,TGTGCCAGCAGCCAAGGAACAGCGTCCCCGCTCTATGGCTACACCTTC
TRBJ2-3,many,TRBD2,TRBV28,CASSFAGGPPSTDTQYF,TGTGCCAGCAGTTTTGCGGGAGGCCCCCCGAGCACAGATACGCAGTATTTT
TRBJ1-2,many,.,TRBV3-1,CASSRRESYYGYTF,TGTGCCAGCAGCCGCCGGGAAAGTTACTATGGCTACACCTTC
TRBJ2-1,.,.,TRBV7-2,CASRFGTDNEQFF,TGTGCCAGCAGATTCGGGACGGACAATGAGCAGTTCTTC
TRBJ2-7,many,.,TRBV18,CASSPGTQTYEQYF,TGTGCCAGCTCACCGGGGACCCAAACCTACGAGCAGTACTTC
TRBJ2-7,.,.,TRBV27,CASSSVTGAYEQYF,TGTGCCAGCAGTTCGGTTACAGGTGCCTACGAGCAGTACTTC